This T cell receptor (beta chain) was documented in a study of shared clonotypes between healthy human individuals. Whole-study context: A couple of women and a few men aged 18 to 49 served as donors. Study outcomes and limitations: Only blood was sampled; tissue repertoires likely differ. How much donors shared clonotypes was expected to be affected by sequencing depth.

Produced via immunoSEQ multiplex PCR; TCRdb's table is partial and in-frame only. The repertoire has fewer than 600,000 clones, 75% to 85% of them found once; the top ten carry 13%. A remark on this clone: The antigen remains undetermined.

The donors, healthy adults who were HIV-negative, had experienced no recent acute infections or vaccinations. Per germline, CDR1 SGHRS and CDR2 YFSETQ. The CDR3 contains 14 residues. V trimming: 4 bases; J trimming: 5 bases; junction bases outside the gene matches: 4. Sequencing was performed on PBMCs. The chain uses TRBV5-1 and TRBJ2-7; TRBD2 matches 12 bases. The clonotype was recovered from a woman aged 40 to 55 in good health. Some clones in this sample may be carry-over from other donors' samples. CDR3 nucleotide sequence: TGCGCCAGCAGCAGGACTAGCGGGACCCACGAGCAGTACTTC. Protein product: CASSRTSGTHEQYF.